This TCR beta chain was recovered during a study of blood T cell repertoires in COVID-19. Study overall: T cells, B-cell-depleted T cells, or PBMCs supplied cDNA or gDNA.

The germline V gene has CDR1 KGHSH and CDR2 LQKENI. This CDR3 is built from 14 residues. Trimming left V 2 bases short and J 14 bases short, with 21 bases between. Per the authors' pipeline: Amplification of reference gene primers provided the estimated nucleated cell counts. Clones were sequenced by immunoSEQ multiplex PCR, and TCRdb holds only the in-frame ones, with some missing. V and J calls and clone size follow that table, whereas D and trimming were derived from the DNA. The table has 400,000 to 500,000 clones, 88% seen once. Which cohort a participant joined came from the clinical history participants gave. For recovered donors of Cohort 3, there were two negative PCRs, clearance, or symptom resolution.

This receptor was obtained from a woman between 40 and 55 years old who had recovered from COVID-19. Source material: PBMCs or T cells enriched from blood (not recorded which). This chain connects TRBV18 to TRBJ1-2, with a weak D call TRBD1 (6 bases). DNA of the CDR3: TGTGCCAGCTCACCAAGTACAGGGAACTACTTGGGTACCTTC. Translation: CASSPSTGNYLGTF.